This is a list of T cell receptor beta chains from one sample in a study of T cell changes during pregnancy in multiple sclerosis. Sequencing used immunoSEQ multiplex PCR; TCRdb keeps in-frame clones, though not all of them. The sample lists about 68,000 clones; about 90% were seen once. Sequenced here: peripheral blood, sampled in the second trimester of pregnancy. All receptors derive from a female donor with multiple sclerosis, enrolled in a pregnancy study. Both conserved end residues are part of each CDR3. Each record gives: CDR3 protein, CDR3 DNA, J gene, D gene, V gene, clone size. The D gene is left open where the match is weak. Expanded clones are given a class, and other clones once, few, many or no size at all.

CDR3: CASSSGLAGGNYEQYF; DNA: TGCGCCAGCAGCTCTGGACTAGCGGGGGGGAACTACGAGCAGTACTTC; J: TRBJ2-7; D: TRBD2; V: TRBV5-1; size: .
CDR3: CASSQDRGGYTF; DNA: TGTGCCAGCAGCCAAGACCGAGGGGGCTACACCTTC; J: TRBJ1-2; D: .; V: TRBV4-2; size: .
CDR3: CASRRGQTGELFF; DNA: TGTGCCAGCCGCAGAGGACAAACCGGGGAGCTGTTTTTT; J: TRBJ2-2; D: .; V: TRBV7-2; size: once
CDR3: CASSLGQHQETQYF; DNA: TGTGCCAGCAGCCTTGGACAGCACCAAGAGACCCAGTACTTC; J: TRBJ2-5; D: .; V: TRBV4-2; size: once
CDR3: CASTRQGAWEQYF; DNA: TGTGCCAGCACCCGCCAGGGGGCATGGGAGCAGTACTTC; J: TRBJ2-7; D: TRBD1; V: TRBV6-1; size: .
CDR3: CASNRTANYGYTF; DNA: TGTGCCAGCAACCGGACAGCGAACTATGGCTACACCTTC; J: TRBJ1-2; D: .; V: TRBV6-5; size: .
CDR3: CASSPGLEQYF; DNA: TGTGCCAGCAGCCCGGGACTAGAGCAGTACTTC; J: TRBJ2-7; D: TRBD2; V: TRBV7-2; size: .
CDR3: CASSSWGGGANTEAFF; DNA: TGTGCCAGCAGTTCTTGGGGCGGGGGGGCTAACACTGAAGCTTTCTTT; J: TRBJ1-1; D: .; V: TRBV27; size: once
CDR3: CASGPRSNEKLFF; DNA: TGTGCCAGTGGGCCTCGGTCTAATGAAAAACTGTTTTTT; J: TRBJ1-4; D: .; V: TRBV19; size: .
CDR3: CASSLRTSGGREQYF; DNA: TGTGCCAGCAGCTTAAGGACTAGCGGGGGGCGCGAGCAGTACTTC; J: TRBJ2-7; D: TRBD2; V: TRBV7-2; size: .
CDR3: CASSFRQVHEQYF; DNA: TGTGCCAGCAGTTTTCGGCAGGTTCACGAGCAGTACTTC; J: TRBJ2-7; D: .; V: TRBV27; size: .
CDR3: CAKTTGTNTGELFF; DNA: TGTGCCAAGACGACAGGGACGAACACCGGGGAGCTGTTTTTT; J: TRBJ2-2; D: TRBD1; V: TRBV7-2; size: once
CDR3: CASSGLAGGAAGELFF; DNA: TGTGCCAGCAGTGGACTAGCGGGGGGAGCCGCCGGGGAGCTGTTTTTT; J: TRBJ2-2; D: TRBD2; V: TRBV7-2; size: .
CDR3: CASSDRTGTYNEQFF; DNA: TGTGCCAGCAGTGACCGGACAGGGACATACAATGAGCAGTTCTTC; J: TRBJ2-1; D: TRBD1; V: TRBV2; size: .
CDR3: CASSLAGGFGQPQHF; DNA: TGTGCCAGCAGCTTAGCGGGGGGTTTCGGCCAGCCCCAGCATTTT; J: TRBJ1-5; D: .; V: TRBV7-8; size: .
CDR3: CASSSSGGVWNYGYTF; DNA: TGTGCCAGCAGTTCCTCCGGGGGAGTCTGGAACTATGGCTACACCTTC; J: TRBJ1-2; D: .; V: TRBV27; size: .
CDR3: CASSLQETQYF; DNA: TGCGCCAGCAGTCTGCAGGAGACCCAGTACTTC; J: TRBJ2-5; D: .; V: TRBV5-1; size: .
CDR3: CASSPRGGFANTGELFF; DNA: TGTGCCAGTAGTCCCCGGGGGGGGTTCGCGAACACCGGGGAGCTGTTTTTT; J: TRBJ2-2; D: TRBD2; V: TRBV19; size: .
CDR3: CASSTNRGAMNTEAFF; DNA: TGTGCCAGCTCAACGAACAGGGGGGCAATGAACACTGAAGCTTTCTTT; J: TRBJ1-1; D: TRBD1; V: TRBV18; size: few
CDR3: CATSRDRGVSQPQHF; DNA: TGTGCCACCAGCAGAGACAGGGGAGTGAGTCAGCCCCAGCATTTT; J: TRBJ1-5; D: .; V: TRBV15; size: .
CDR3: CASSSDRVGANVLTF; DNA: TGTGCCAGCAGTTCAGACAGGGTCGGGGCCAACGTCCTGACTTTC; J: TRBJ2-6; D: TRBD1; V: TRBV7-7; size: once
CDR3: CSVADTNTEAFF; DNA: TGCAGCGTTGCGGACACCAACACTGAAGCTTTCTTT; J: TRBJ1-1; D: .; V: TRBV29-1; size: few
CDR3: CASSTGTSGGATDTQYF; DNA: TGCGCCAGCAGCACGGGGACTAGCGGGGGGGCCACAGATACGCAGTATTTT; J: TRBJ2-3; D: TRBD2; V: TRBV5-1; size: .
CDR3: CASSSGQGLNQPQHF; DNA: TGTGCCAGCAGTTCTGGTCAGGGGCTTAATCAGCCCCAGCATTTT; J: TRBJ1-5; D: .; V: TRBV6-5; size: .
CDR3: CASSAGVGGNQPQHF; DNA: TGTGCCAGCAGCGCAGGAGTAGGGGGCAATCAGCCCCAGCATTTT; J: TRBJ1-5; D: .; V: TRBV9; size: .
CDR3: CASSLLQVSGNTIYF; DNA: TGTGCCAGCAGCTTACTCCAGGTCTCCGGAAACACCATATATTTT; J: TRBJ1-3; D: .; V: TRBV7-2; size: .
CDR3: CASSVGGQGGAEAFF; DNA: TGTGCCAGCAGCGTAGGGGGACAGGGAGGCGCTGAAGCTTTCTTT; J: TRBJ1-1; D: TRBD1; V: TRBV9; size: .
CDR3: CASSMQGAGNTIYF; DNA: TGCGCCAGCAGCATGCAGGGGGCTGGAAACACCATATATTTT; J: TRBJ1-3; D: TRBD1; V: TRBV5-1; size: .
CDR3: CASSDDGGSGANVLTF; DNA: TGTGCCAGCAGTGACGATGGCGGCTCTGGGGCCAACGTCCTGACTTTC; J: TRBJ2-6; D: .; V: TRBV6-4; size: few
CDR3: CASSLEDTDTQYF; DNA: TGTGCCAGCAGCTTGGAGGACACAGATACGCAGTATTTT; J: TRBJ2-3; D: .; V: TRBV11-3; size: .
CDR3: CASSLDGGSTYEQYF; DNA: TGTGCCAGCAGCTTAGACGGGGGGTCTACCTACGAGCAGTACTTC; J: TRBJ2-7; D: TRBD2; V: TRBV11-2; size: .
CDR3: CAWSVLAGLQETQYF; DNA: TGTGCCTGGAGTGTACTGGCGGGGTTACAAGAGACCCAGTACTTC; J: TRBJ2-5; D: .; V: TRBV30; size: .
CDR3: CSATGTSKFYEQYF; DNA: TGCAGCGCCACCGGGACTAGCAAGTTCTACGAGCAGTACTTC; J: TRBJ2-7; D: TRBD2; V: TRBV29-1; size: once
CDR3: CASSPGLAYEQYF; DNA: TGTGCCAGCAGCCCGGGACTGGCCTACGAGCAGTACTTC; J: TRBJ2-7; D: .; V: TRBV14; size: .
CDR3: CASSQGSGTGAYEQYF; DNA: TGTGCCAGCAGCCAAGGCTCCGGGACAGGGGCCTACGAGCAGTACTTC; J: TRBJ2-7; D: TRBD1; V: TRBV4-2; size: .
CDR3: CASSLFNREGYTF; DNA: TGTGCCAGCAGCTTATTTAATCGAGAGGGCTACACCTTC; J: TRBJ1-2; D: .; V: TRBV7-3; size: .
CDR3: CSARQGQPQHF; DNA: TGCAGTGCGAGACAGGGACAGCCCCAGCATTTT; J: TRBJ1-5; D: TRBD1; V: TRBV20-1; size: .
CDR3: CASSAQGSGGGDYGGTQYF; DNA: TGTGCCAGCAGCGCGCAAGGTAGCGGGGGAGGTGATTACGGCGGTACGCAGTATTTT; J: TRBJ2-3; D: TRBD2; V: TRBV9; size: .
CDR3: CASSEGQGIYEQYF; DNA: TGTGCCAGCAGTGAGGGACAGGGTATCTACGAGCAGTACTTC; J: TRBJ2-7; D: TRBD1; V: TRBV25-1; size: .
CDR3: CASSPGGFQETQYF; DNA: TGTGCCAGCAGCCCAGGGGGGTTCCAAGAGACCCAGTACTTC; J: TRBJ2-5; D: .; V: TRBV5-5; size: .
CDR3: CASSEGKGQGVTEAFF; DNA: TGTGCCAGCAGTGAAGGGAAGGGACAAGGGGTCACTGAAGCTTTCTTT; J: TRBJ1-1; D: .; V: TRBV25-1; size: .
CDR3: CASSLARGGIAGSSYEQYF; DNA: TGTGCCAGCAGCTTAGCGCGCGGGGGGATAGCGGGGAGCTCCTACGAGCAGTACTTC; J: TRBJ2-7; D: TRBD2; V: TRBV11-2; size: .
CDR3: CASSSGTSGVLGDTQYF; DNA: TGTGCCAGCAGCTCCGGGACTAGCGGGGTGTTAGGAGATACGCAGTATTTT; J: TRBJ2-3; D: TRBD2; V: TRBV7-2; size: .
CDR3: CASSERQGYPNGYTF; DNA: TGTGCCAGCAGTGAGAGACAGGGCTACCCTAATGGCTACACCTTC; J: TRBJ1-2; D: TRBD1; V: TRBV25-1; size: .
CDR3: CASSLWDRGGYGYTF; DNA: TGTGCCAGCAGCTTGTGGGACAGGGGAGGCTATGGCTACACCTTC; J: TRBJ1-2; D: TRBD1; V: TRBV5-5; size: .
CDR3: CSVTITGYNGYTF; DNA: TGCAGCGTAACGATCACAGGATACAATGGCTACACCTTC; J: TRBJ1-2; D: .; V: TRBV29-1; size: .
CDR3: CASSDRGETDTQYF; DNA: TGTGCCAGCAGTGACCGGGGGGAGACAGATACGCAGTATTTT; J: TRBJ2-3; D: TRBD2; V: TRBV6-4; size: .
CDR3: CASRTGFATNEKLFF; DNA: TGTGCCAGTCGGACAGGCTTTGCAACTAATGAAAAACTGTTTTTT; J: TRBJ1-4; D: TRBD1; V: TRBV19; size: .
CDR3: CATSRARGSPYEQYF; DNA: TGTGCCACCAGCAGAGCCCGAGGCAGCCCCTACGAGCAGTACTTC; J: TRBJ2-7; D: .; V: TRBV15; size: .
CDR3: CASSRAGDYGYTF; DNA: TGTGCCAGCTCACGAGCAGGGGACTATGGCTACACCTTC; J: TRBJ1-2; D: .; V: TRBV18; size: .
CDR3: CASRLIRRQSTEAFF; DNA: TGTGCCAGCAGACTGATTCGGAGACAGTCCACTGAAGCTTTCTTT; J: TRBJ1-1; D: .; V: TRBV6-5; size: .
CDR3: CASSSLAGGYNEQFF; DNA: TGTGCCAGCAGCTCTCTGGCGGGGGGGTACAATGAGCAGTTCTTC; J: TRBJ2-1; D: TRBD2; V: TRBV11-2; size: .